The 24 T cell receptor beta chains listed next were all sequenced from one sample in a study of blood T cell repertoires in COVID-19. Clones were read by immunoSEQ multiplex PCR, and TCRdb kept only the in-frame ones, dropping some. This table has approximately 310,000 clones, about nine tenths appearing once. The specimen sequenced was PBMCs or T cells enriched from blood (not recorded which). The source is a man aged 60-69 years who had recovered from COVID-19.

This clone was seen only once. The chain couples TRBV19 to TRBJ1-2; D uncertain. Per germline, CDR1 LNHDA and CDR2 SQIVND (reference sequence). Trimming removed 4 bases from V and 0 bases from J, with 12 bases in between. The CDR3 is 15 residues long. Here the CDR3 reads CASSTERRANYGYTF. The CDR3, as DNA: TGTGCCAGTAGTACAGAGCGCCGAGCTAACTATGGCTACACCTTC.

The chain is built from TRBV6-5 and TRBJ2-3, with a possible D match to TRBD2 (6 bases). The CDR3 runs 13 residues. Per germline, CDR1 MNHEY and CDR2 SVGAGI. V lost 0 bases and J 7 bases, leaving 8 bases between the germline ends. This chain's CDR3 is CASSYSRGHTQYF. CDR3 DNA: TGTGCCAGCAGTTACTCGCGGGGTCATACGCAGTATTTT.

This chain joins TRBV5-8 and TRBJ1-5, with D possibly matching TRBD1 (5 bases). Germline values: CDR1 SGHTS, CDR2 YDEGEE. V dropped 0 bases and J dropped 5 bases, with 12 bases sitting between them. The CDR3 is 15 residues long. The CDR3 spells CASSLAWQGYQPQHF. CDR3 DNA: TGTGCCAGCAGCTTGGCCTGGCAGGGATATCAGCCCCAGCATTTT. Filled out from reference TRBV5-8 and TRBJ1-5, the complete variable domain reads EAGVTQSPTHLIKTRGQQATLRCSPISGHTSVYWYQQALGLGLQFLLWYDEGEERNRGNFPPRFSGRQFPNYSSELNVNALELEDSALYLCASSLAWQGYQPQHFGDGTRLSIL.

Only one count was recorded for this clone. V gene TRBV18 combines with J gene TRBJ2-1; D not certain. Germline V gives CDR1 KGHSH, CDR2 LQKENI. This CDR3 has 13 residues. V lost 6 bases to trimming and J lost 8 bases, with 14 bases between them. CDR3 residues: CASSTSLADEQFF. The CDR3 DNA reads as TGTGCCAGCTCCACATCCTTAGCAGATGAGCAGTTCTTC.

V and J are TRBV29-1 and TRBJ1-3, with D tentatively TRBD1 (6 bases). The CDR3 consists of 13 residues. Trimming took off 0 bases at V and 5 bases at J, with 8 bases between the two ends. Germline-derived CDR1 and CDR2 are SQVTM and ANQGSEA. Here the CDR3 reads CSVEEGARNTIYF. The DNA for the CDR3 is TGCAGCGTTGAAGAGGGGGCCCGAAACACCATATATTTT.

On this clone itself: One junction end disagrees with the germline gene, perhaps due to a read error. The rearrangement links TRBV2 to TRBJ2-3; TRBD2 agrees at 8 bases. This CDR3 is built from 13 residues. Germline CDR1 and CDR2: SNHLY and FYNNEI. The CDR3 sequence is CASSESGLDTQYF. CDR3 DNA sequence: TGTGCCAGCAGTGAATCGGGACTAGATACCCAGTATTTT.

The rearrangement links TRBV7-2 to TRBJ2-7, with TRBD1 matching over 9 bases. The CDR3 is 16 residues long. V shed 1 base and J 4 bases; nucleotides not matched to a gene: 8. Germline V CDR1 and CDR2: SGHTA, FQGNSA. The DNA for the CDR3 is TGTGCCAGCAGCTTAGATTTGGACAGGGGTCGGTACGAGCAGTACTTC. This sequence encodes CASSLDLDRGRYEQYF.

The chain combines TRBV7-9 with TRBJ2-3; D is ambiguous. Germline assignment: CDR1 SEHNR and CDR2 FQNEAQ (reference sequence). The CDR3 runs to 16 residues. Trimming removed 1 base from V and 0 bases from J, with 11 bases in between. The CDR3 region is CASSLVISISTDTQYF. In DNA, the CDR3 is TGTGCCAGCAGCTTAGTTATAAGCATAAGCACAGATACGCAGTATTTT.

For the CDR3, the DNA is TGTGCCAGCAGCCAAAGTACACTGACGGGGTTTTTGGATTCACCCCTCCACTTT. It yields the protein CASSQSTLTGFLDSPLHF. This chain uses TRBV4-2 with TRBJ1-6; D is unclear. This CDR3 contains 18 residues. Germline V gives CDR1 LGHNA, CDR2 YNFKEQ. V lost 2 bases and J lost 8, with 22 bases in between.

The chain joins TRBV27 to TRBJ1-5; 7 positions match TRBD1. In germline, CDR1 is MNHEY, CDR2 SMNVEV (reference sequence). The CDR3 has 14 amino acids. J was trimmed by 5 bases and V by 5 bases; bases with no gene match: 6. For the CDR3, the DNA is TGTGCCAGCAGTAAGACAGGGAATCATCAGCCCCAGCATTTT. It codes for CASSKTGNHQPQHF.

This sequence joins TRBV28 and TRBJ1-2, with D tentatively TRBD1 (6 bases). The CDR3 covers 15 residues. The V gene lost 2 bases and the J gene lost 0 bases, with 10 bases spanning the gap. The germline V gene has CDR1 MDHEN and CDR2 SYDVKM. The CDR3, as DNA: TGTGCCAGCAGTTTACACAGGGTGTCTAACTATGGCTACACCTTC. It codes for CASSLHRVSNYGYTF.

The CDR3: CASSPGTSGRIDTQYF. CDR3 sequence (DNA): TGTGCCAGCAGCCCCGGGACTAGCGGGAGGATTGATACGCAGTATTTT. The chain recombines TRBV9 with TRBJ2-3, with 15 bases that match TRBD2. The junction had 6 bases not matched to a gene; V was cut back by 4 bases and J by 6 bases. The CDR3 has 16 amino acids. Germline V gene data show CDR1 as SGDLS and CDR2 as YYNGEE.

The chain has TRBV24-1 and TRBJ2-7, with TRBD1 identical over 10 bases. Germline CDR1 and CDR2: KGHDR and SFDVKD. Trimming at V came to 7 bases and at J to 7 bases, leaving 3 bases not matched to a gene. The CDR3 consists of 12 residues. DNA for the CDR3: TGTGCCACCAGCAAGGACAGGGGGGAGCAGTACTTC. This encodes CATSKDRGEQYF.

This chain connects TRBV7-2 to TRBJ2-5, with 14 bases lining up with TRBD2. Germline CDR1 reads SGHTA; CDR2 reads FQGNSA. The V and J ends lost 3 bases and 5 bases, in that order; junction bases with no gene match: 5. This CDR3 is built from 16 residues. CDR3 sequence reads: CASSFGLAGGRETQYF. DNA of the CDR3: TGTGCCAGCAGCTTCGGACTAGCGGGAGGTCGTGAGACCCAGTACTTC.

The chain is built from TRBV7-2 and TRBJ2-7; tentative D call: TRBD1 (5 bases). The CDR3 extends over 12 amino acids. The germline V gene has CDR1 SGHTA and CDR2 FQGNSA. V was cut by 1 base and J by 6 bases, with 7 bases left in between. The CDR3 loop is CASSLDRTEQYF. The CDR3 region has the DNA TGTGCCAGCAGCTTAGACAGGACCGAGCAGTACTTC.

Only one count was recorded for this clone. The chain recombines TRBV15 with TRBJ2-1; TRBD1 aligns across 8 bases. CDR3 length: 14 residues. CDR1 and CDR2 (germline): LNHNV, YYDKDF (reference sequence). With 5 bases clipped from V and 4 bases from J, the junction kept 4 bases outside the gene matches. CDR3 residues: CATSVTGVYNEQFF. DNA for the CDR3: TGTGCCACCAGCGTGACAGGGGTGTACAATGAGCAGTTCTTC.

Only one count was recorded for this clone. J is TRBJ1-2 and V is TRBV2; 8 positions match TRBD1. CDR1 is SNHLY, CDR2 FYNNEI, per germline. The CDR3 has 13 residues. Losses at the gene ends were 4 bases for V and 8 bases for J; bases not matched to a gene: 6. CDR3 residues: CASSAETGAGYTF. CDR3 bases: TGTGCCAGCAGTGCAGAGACAGGGGCCGGCTACACCTTC.

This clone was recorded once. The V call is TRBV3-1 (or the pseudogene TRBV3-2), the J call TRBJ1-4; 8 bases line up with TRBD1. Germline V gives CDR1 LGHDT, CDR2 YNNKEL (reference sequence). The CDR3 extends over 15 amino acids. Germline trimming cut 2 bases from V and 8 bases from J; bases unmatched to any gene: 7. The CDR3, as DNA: TGTGCCAGCAGCCAAAGTCGGGACAGGCAGGAAAAACTGTTTTTT. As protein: CASSQSRDRQEKLFF.

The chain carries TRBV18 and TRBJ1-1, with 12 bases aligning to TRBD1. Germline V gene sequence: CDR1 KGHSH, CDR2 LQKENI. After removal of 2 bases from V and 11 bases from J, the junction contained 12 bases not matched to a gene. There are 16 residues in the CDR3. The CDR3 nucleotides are TGTGCCAGCTCACCAGGGACAGGGGGCGCGGGAGTAAAGGCTTTCTTT. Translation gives CASSPGTGGAGVKAFF.

CDR3: CASSLDGGTANYGYTF. The CDR3 DNA sequence: TGTGCCAGCAGCTTGGATGGAGGGACGGCTAACTATGGCTACACCTTC. The V and J genes are TRBV5-5 and TRBJ1-2; maybe TRBD1 (5 bases). CDR1 is SGHKS and CDR2 is YYEKEE in the germline V gene (reference sequence). The length of the CDR3 is 16 residues. The V and J ends lost 0 bases and 0 bases respectively, with 12 bases between them.

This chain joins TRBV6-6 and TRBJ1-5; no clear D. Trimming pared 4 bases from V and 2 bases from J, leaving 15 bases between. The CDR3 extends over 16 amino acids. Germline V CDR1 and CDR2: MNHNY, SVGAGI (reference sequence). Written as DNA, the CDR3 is TGTGCCAGCAGTTTTCAGACTAGGCCGGGCAATCAGCCCCAGCATTTT. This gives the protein CASSFQTRPGNQPQHF.

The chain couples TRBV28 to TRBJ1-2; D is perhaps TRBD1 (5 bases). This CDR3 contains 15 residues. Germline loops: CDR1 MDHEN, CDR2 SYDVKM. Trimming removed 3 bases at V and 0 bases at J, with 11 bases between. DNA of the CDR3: TGTGCCAGCAGTTTGAGGAGGGGCCCTAACTATGGCTACACCTTC. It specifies CASSLRRGPNYGYTF.

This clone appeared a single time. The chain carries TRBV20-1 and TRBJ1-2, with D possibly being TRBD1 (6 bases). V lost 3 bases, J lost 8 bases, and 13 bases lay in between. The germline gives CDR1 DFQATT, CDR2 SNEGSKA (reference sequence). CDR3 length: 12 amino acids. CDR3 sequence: CSASTRGGGYTF. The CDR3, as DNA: TGCAGTGCTAGTACCAGGGGAGGGGGCTACACCTTC.

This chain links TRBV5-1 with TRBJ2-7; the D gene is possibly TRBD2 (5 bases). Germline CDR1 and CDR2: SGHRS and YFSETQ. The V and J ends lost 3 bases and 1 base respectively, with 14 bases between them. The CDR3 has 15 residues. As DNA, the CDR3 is TGCGCCAGCAGCTCGGACCCCTCGGGGTCCTACGAGCAGTACTTC. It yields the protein CASSSDPSGSYEQYF.